The 27 T cell receptor beta chains in this list originate from one sample, sequenced in a study of CD8+CD57+ T cells in acquired aplastic anemia. Genomic DNA was employed as the template in profiling TCR beta VDJ and CDR3. One entry per CDR3 protein, called by TCRdb with MiXCR from the reads. The table includes 160,000 or so distinct CDR3 sequences, roughly 48% detected once. Sequenced patients had shown CD8+CD57+ cell expansion by flow cytometry. The specimen sequenced was sorted CD4+, CD8+, or CD8+CD57+ T cells (not recorded which) from PBMCs. The source is a human donor with aplastic anemia.

This chain joins TRBV7-9 and TRBJ1-6, with D unclear. Trimming shortened V by 6 bases and J by 5 bases, and 8 bases separated the two germline ends. The CDR3 runs to 13 residues. Looked up from germline, CDR1 is SEHNR and CDR2 is FQNEAQ (reference sequence). The DNA of the CDR3 is TGTGCCAGCAGTGACAATAATAATTCACCCCTCCACTTT. Protein product: CASSDNNNSPLHF.

Worth noting for this clonotype: Without the conserved terminal phenylalanine or tryptophan, this CDR3 likely stems from a read error. The DNA is left out, because the CDR3 cannot be placed on it with certainty; the CDR3 is given as TCRdb lists it. V gene TRBV14 combines with J gene TRBJ1-1; the DNA was not compared with TRBD1, the D call given in the table. The CDR3 is 16 residues long, counting both termini. Germline V gene data show CDR1 as SGHDN and CDR2 as FVKESK. The CDR3 loop reads CASSRNRGQVNTEASS.

This clonotype was seen ten or more times. The chain joins TRBV28 to TRBJ2-7, with D perhaps TRBD2 (5 bases). The germline CDR1 and CDR2 sequences are MDHEN and SYDVKM. The CDR3 runs 13 residues. Trimming removed 7 bases at V and 0 bases at J, with 10 bases between. In nucleotides, the CDR3 is TGTGCCAGCAAACGTGGGAGCTCCTACGAGCAGTACTTC. Its protein is CASKRGSSYEQYF. The full variable domain, in which reference TRBV28 and TRBJ2-7 provide the parts outside the CDR3, is DVKVTQSSRYLVKRTGEKVFLECVQDMDHENMFWYRQDPGLGLRLIYFSYDVKMKEKGDIPEGYSVSREKKERFSLILESASTNQTSMYLCASKRGSSYEQYFGPGTRLTVT.

V and J are TRBV11-2 and TRBJ1-5; no firm D call. The V gene lost 1 base and the J gene lost 2 bases, with 12 bases spanning the gap. Germline values: CDR1 SGHAT, CDR2 FQNNGV. This CDR3 has 16 amino acids. The CDR3 DNA sequence: TGTGCCAGCAGCTTAGTAGCGCTAGACGGCAATCAGCCCCAGCATTTT. It codes for CASSLVALDGNQPQHF.

This clonotype occurred many times. The rearrangement uses TRBV7-3 and TRBJ2-3; D ambiguous. The CDR3 sequence is 14 residues long. CDR1 is SGHTA and CDR2 is FQGTGA in the germline V gene. Trimming stripped 5 bases from V and 6 bases from J, with 15 bases between. CDR3 protein: CASSLKLPTDTQYF. The DNA of the CDR3 is TGTGCCAGCAGCCTTAAACTACCCACCGATACGCAGTATTTT.

The chain is built from TRBV6-5 and TRBJ1-1; D gene unclear. Trimming stripped 2 bases from V and 0 bases from J, with 7 bases between. Germline CDR1 is MNHEY and CDR2 is SVGAGI. The CDR3 length is 14 residues. The CDR3, as DNA: TGTGCCAGCAGTTACGCAGACATGAACACTGAAGCTTTCTTT. This codes for CASSYADMNTEAFF.

A few counts support this clonotype. The chain is built from TRBV3-1 and TRBJ1-5; maybe TRBD1 (5 bases). The CDR3 runs to 13 residues. V lost 9 bases and J lost 5, with 14 bases in between. The germline gives CDR1 LGHDT, CDR2 YNNKEL (reference sequence). CDR3: CASSRGGDQPQHF. The CDR3 DNA follows: TGTGCCAGTTCCCGCGGAGGGGATCAGCCCCAGCATTTT.

V gene TRBV18 combines with J gene TRBJ1-2; maybe TRBD1 (5 bases). The CDR3 contains 14 residues. V dropped 4 bases and J dropped 1 base, with 10 bases sitting between them. Germline CDR1 KGHSH, CDR2 LQKENI. The CDR3 protein is CASSRSDSNYGYTF. For the CDR3, the DNA is TGTGCCAGCTCACGCTCCGACAGTAACTATGGCTACACCTTC.

This clonotype was picked up a small number of times. V gene TRBV18 combines with J gene TRBJ2-1; 8 bases agree with TRBD2. Germline V gives CDR1 KGHSH, CDR2 LQKENI. V was clipped by 3 bases and J by 3 bases; unmatched bases: 4. This CDR3 is 15 amino acids long. The CDR3 reads CASSPTAGDYNEQFF. CDR3 in DNA: TGTGCCAGCTCACCCACAGCGGGAGACTACAATGAGCAGTTCTTC. Based on the CDR3 plus reference TRBV18 and TRBJ2-1, the full variable domain is NAGVMQNPRHLVRRRGQEARLRCSPMKGHSHVYWYRQLPEEGLKFMVYLQKENIIDESGMPKERFSAEFPKEGPSILRIQQVVRGDSAAYFCASSPTAGDYNEQFFGPGTRLTVL.

This clonotype was counted only a few times. At one of its ends the junction is not consistent with the germline gene, which may arise from a read error. This rearrangement joins TRBV10-3 to TRBJ2-5; tentatively, D is TRBD2 (7 bases). The length of the CDR3 is 13 residues. In germline, CDR1 is ENHRY, CDR2 SYGVKD. In nucleotides, the CDR3 is TGTGCCATCAGTGAGTCCGGACTAGGGGGTGAGGACTTC. This encodes CAISESGLGGEDF.

V and J are TRBV19 and TRBJ2-7, with 11 nucleotides matching TRBD2. The V gene's germline CDR1 is LNHDA and CDR2 SQIVND (reference sequence). The CDR3 totals 15 residues. The V segment lost 10 bases and the J segment 7 bases; nucleotides outside the gene matches: 15. The chain's CDR3 is CATKALLAGVGEQYF. The CDR3 nucleotides read TGTGCCACCAAAGCCCTACTAGCGGGAGTCGGTGAGCAGTACTTC.

This clonotype occurred a few times. A much bigger clone sits one base away, suggesting this may be a read error. The rearrangement uses TRBV19 and TRBJ2-1; D remains unclear. Trimming removed 7 bases from V and 4 bases from J, with 11 bases in between. Looked up from germline, CDR1 is LNHDA and CDR2 is SQIVND (reference sequence). The CDR3 consists of 13 residues. CDR3 DNA sequence: TGTGCCAGTAATAACTGGTTATACAATGAGCAGTTCTTC. This encodes CASNNWLYNEQFF.

The chain is built from TRBV6-5 and TRBJ1-1, with D hard to call. The germline gives CDR1 MNHEY, CDR2 SVGAGI. This CDR3 has 14 residues. V was clipped by 4 bases and J by 10 bases, with 19 bases between them. The CDR3 region is CASSSPVGGERAFF. In nucleotides, the CDR3 is TGTGCCAGCAGTTCCCCGGTGGGCGGGGAGCGAGCTTTCTTT.

The CDR3 sequence: CSARPALTSGIYEQYF. The DNA for the CDR3 is TGCAGTGCTAGACCCGCCCTGACTAGCGGGATATACGAGCAGTACTTC. The chain joins TRBV20-1 to TRBJ2-7; TRBD2 matches at 11 bases. The V and J ends lost 2 bases and 4 bases, in that order; junction bases with no gene match: 10. Germline CDR1 DFQATT, CDR2 SNEGSKA (reference sequence). This CDR3 contains 16 residues.

CDR3 sequence: CATSDSGTVEAPLHF. The CDR3 coding sequence is TGTGCCACCAGTGATTCCGGGACAGTTGAGGCACCCCTCCACTTT. J is TRBJ1-6 and V is TRBV24-1; TRBD1 agrees at 7 bases. The CDR3 extends over 15 amino acids. Per the germline V gene, CDR1 is KGHDR and CDR2 is SFDVKD. Trimming took 2 bases from V and 11 from J; bases not matched to a gene: 8.

This clonotype was detected many times. The V and J genes are TRBV12-3 or TRBV12-4 and TRBJ2-2; the D gene could be TRBD1 or TRBD2 (5 bases each). CDR3 length: 14 residues. V was clipped by 1 base and J by 8 bases, with 11 bases between them. CDR3 coding DNA: TGTGCCAGCAGTTTAGAGAGGGGCGTGGGGGAGCTGTTTTTT. Amino acid sequence: CASSLERGVGELFF.

About this clonotype: Given a much more abundant clone one base away, this may be a read error. The CDR3, as DNA: TGTGCCAGCAGTATCTCTATGCAGGTGGGCTATGGCTACACCTTC. Amino acid sequence: CASSISMQVGYGYTF. The chain combines TRBV6-1 with TRBJ1-2; D is unresolved. The CDR3 sequence is 15 residues long. Trimming stripped 5 bases from V and 4 bases from J, with 17 bases between. Germline CDR1 MNHNS, CDR2 SASEGT.

This clonotype occurred many times. This chain uses TRBV25-1 with TRBJ1-2, with 7 nucleotides matching TRBD1. The CDR3 runs to 15 residues. Germline V CDR1 and CDR2: MGHDK, SYGVNS. V trimming: 1 base; J trimming: 3 bases; junction bases outside the gene matches: 5. CDR3 in amino acids: CASSESGGGDYGYTF. The CDR3 region has the DNA TGTGCCAGCAGTGAATCAGGGGGAGGGGACTATGGCTACACCTTC.

This clonotype has ten or more counts. This chain joins TRBV4-3 and TRBJ1-1; perhaps TRBD1 as D (5 bases). Trimming took 2 bases from V and 11 from J, leaving 21 bases between them. Germline V CDR1 and CDR2: LGHNA, YSLEER. This CDR3 contains 15 residues. The CDR3 loop reads CASSQTPGPLLVAFF. The CDR3 DNA reads TGCGCCAGCAGCCAAACGCCGGGACCCTTGTTGGTGGCTTTCTTT.

This clonotype was seen at least ten times. V is TRBV6-1 and J is TRBJ2-7; 10 bases agree with TRBD2. J gave up 2 bases and V 0 bases, and 4 bases lay outside the gene matches. Germline V lookup: CDR1 MNHNS, CDR2 SASEGT. The CDR3 covers 16 residues. CDR3 amino acids: CASSEATAGGPYEQYF. The CDR3 nucleotides are TGTGCCAGCAGTGAAGCGACAGCGGGAGGGCCCTACGAGCAGTACTTC.

Notes on this clonotype: A much larger clone lies a single base off, so this may be a read error. The chain links TRBV20-1 to TRBJ2-1, with 11 bases matching TRBD1. Germline CDR1 and CDR2: DFQATT and SNEGSKA (reference sequence). The CDR3 is 18 amino acids. The CDR3 loop reads CSATRDRGSGGDQGEQLF. In DNA, the CDR3 is TGCAGTGCTACCCGGGACAGGGGGTCGGGCGGGGATCAGGGTGAGCAGCTCTTC.

The table lists this clonotype with many counts. The rearrangement uses TRBV7-2 and TRBJ1-4, with D unclear. The CDR3 has 15 amino acids. The V and J ends lost 2 bases and 3 bases respectively, with 10 bases between them. Germline CDR1 reads SGHTA; CDR2 reads FQGNSA. The CDR3 region is CASSLLSSANEKLFF. The DNA of the CDR3 is TGTGCCAGCAGCTTACTCAGTTCGGCTAATGAAAAACTGTTTTTT.

This clonotype was recorded once. The V gene is TRBV29-1, the J gene TRBJ1-4; no firm D call. V lost 4 bases, J lost 7 bases, and 10 bases lay in between. The CDR3 has 12 residues. Germline CDR1 is SQVTM and CDR2 is ANQGSEA. The CDR3 region is CSVGDQREKLFF. The CDR3, as DNA: TGCAGCGTTGGAGACCAGCGTGAAAAACTGTTTTTT.

As to this clonotype: Just one base apart from a much larger clone, this may be a read error. The conserved phenylalanine or tryptophan normally closing the CDR3 is absent here, so this likely arose from a read error. No DNA is shown, since the ends of the CDR3 on it are uncertain; the CDR3 is the one TCRdb lists. V is TRBV29-1 and J is TRBJ1-2; the table's D gene call, TRBD1, was not cross checked with the DNA. The CDR3 contains 13 residues when both ends are counted. Germline values: CDR1 SQVTM, CDR2 ANQGSEA. This CDR3 reads CSARDREDYGYIV.

This clonotype was seen only once. The chain uses TRBV7-8 and TRBJ2-2; TRBD2 aligns across 10 bases. Germline trimming cut 5 bases from V and 4 bases from J; bases unmatched to any gene: 10. CDR3 length equals 17 residues. In germline, CDR1 is SGHVS, CDR2 FQNEAQ. The CDR3 sequence: CASSPRTSGSATGELFF. The CDR3 DNA sequence: TGTGCCAGCAGCCCCCGGACTAGCGGTTCCGCCACCGGGGAGCTGTTTTTT.

The chain recombines TRBV11-2 with TRBJ1-5; TRBD1 agrees at 8 bases. Germline CDR1 reads SGHAT; CDR2 reads FQNNGV. Trimming removed 4 bases from V and 5 bases from J; junction bases left unmatched: 10. This CDR3 is 16 amino acids long. The CDR3 here is CASSSRGQGNDQPQHF. CDR3 DNA sequence: TGTGCCAGCAGCTCGAGAGGACAGGGCAATGATCAGCCCCAGCATTTT.

The V call is TRBV7-3, the J call TRBJ1-1; possibly TRBD1 for D (6 bases). V was trimmed by 5 bases and J by 7 bases, leaving 23 bases between them. The CDR3 is made up of 16 amino acids. CDR1 and CDR2 from the germline V gene are SGHTA and FQGTGA. In DNA, the CDR3 is TGTGCCAGCAGCCCCCGGGGAGGGACACCCGGGCATGAAGCTTTCTTT. Its protein product is CASSPRGGTPGHEAFF. The entire variable domain, with the rest obtained from reference TRBV7-3 and TRBJ1-1, is as follows: GAGVSQTPSNKVTEKGKYVELRCDPISGHTALYWYRQSLGQGPEFLIYFQGTGAADDSGLPNDRFFAVRPEGSVSTLKIQRTERGDSAVYLCASSPRGGTPGHEAFFGQGTRLTVV.